This is a list of T cell receptor beta chains from one sample in a study of blood T cell repertoires in COVID-19. Assay used: immunoSEQ multiplex PCR; TCRdb lists only in-frame clones, some missing. The sample lists 88,000 or so clones, roughly 87% occurring once. The sample consisted of peripheral blood. Receptors were obtained from a man in his sixties with acute or convalescent COVID-19. Both conserved end residues are part of each CDR3. A D gene is named only where the DNA matches it firmly. The size entry is marked missing in some rows and otherwise reads once, few, many or a size class.

d_call: .
cdr3_length: 15
j_call: TRBJ2-6
v_call: TRBV9
clone_size: .
cdr3_aa: CASSVASSGANVLTF
cdr3_nt: TGTGCCAGCAGCGTAGCATCCTCTGGGGCCAACGTCCTGACTTTC

d_call: .
cdr3_length: 13
j_call: TRBJ2-7
v_call: TRBV2
clone_size: .
cdr3_aa: CASKRDITDEQYF
cdr3_nt: TGTGCCAGCAAGAGGGACATAACCGACGAGCAGTACTTC

d_call: TRBD1
cdr3_length: 16
j_call: TRBJ1-5
v_call: TRBV19
clone_size: .
cdr3_aa: CASSRQGGHVGQPQHF
cdr3_nt: TGTGCCAGTAGTCGACAGGGGGGTCATGTAGGTCAGCCCCAGCATTTT

d_call: TRBD2
cdr3_length: 13
j_call: TRBJ2-1
v_call: TRBV12-3/TRBV12-4
clone_size: .
cdr3_aa: CASSRGGMNEQFF
cdr3_nt: TGTGCCAGCAGTCGCGGGGGGATGAATGAGCAGTTCTTC

d_call: TRBD1
cdr3_length: 14
j_call: TRBJ2-7
v_call: TRBV20-1
clone_size: .
cdr3_aa: CSASRQGRFYEQYF
cdr3_nt: TGCAGTGCTAGTAGACAGGGTCGCTTCTACGAGCAGTACTTC

d_call: .
cdr3_length: 12
j_call: TRBJ2-7
v_call: TRBV10-2
clone_size: .
cdr3_aa: CASTANDVEQYF
cdr3_nt: TGCGCCAGCACTGCGAACGATGTGGAGCAGTACTTC

d_call: TRBD2
cdr3_length: 14
j_call: TRBJ2-7
v_call: TRBV5-1
clone_size: .
cdr3_aa: CASSTGLAGNEQYF
cdr3_nt: TGCGCCAGCAGCACGGGACTAGCGGGAAACGAGCAGTACTTC

d_call: .
cdr3_length: 16
j_call: TRBJ2-7
v_call: TRBV4-1
clone_size: .
cdr3_aa: CASSPGRAGAPYEQYF
cdr3_nt: TGCGCCAGCAGTCCGGGGCGGGCAGGGGCCCCCTACGAGCAGTACTTC

d_call: .
cdr3_length: 15
j_call: TRBJ2-5
v_call: TRBV3-1/TRBV3-2
clone_size: once
cdr3_aa: CASSLHSTDQETQYF
cdr3_nt: TGTGCCAGCAGCCTACACTCGACAGACCAAGAGACCCAGTACTTC

d_call: TRBD1
cdr3_length: 15
j_call: TRBJ1-5
v_call: TRBV5-5
clone_size: once
cdr3_aa: CASSPTGGPHQPQHF
cdr3_nt: TGTGCCAGCAGCCCGACAGGGGGCCCGCATCAGCCCCAGCATTTT

d_call: .
cdr3_length: 11
j_call: TRBJ2-5
v_call: TRBV29-1
clone_size: .
cdr3_aa: CSVTRGETQYF
cdr3_nt: TGCAGCGTTACCAGGGGAGAGACCCAGTACTTC

d_call: TRBD1
cdr3_length: 15
j_call: TRBJ1-2
v_call: TRBV5-4
clone_size: .
cdr3_aa: CASSSSRDRAHGYTF
cdr3_nt: TGTGCCAGCAGCTCGTCCCGGGACAGGGCTCATGGCTACACCTTC

d_call: TRBD1
cdr3_length: 13
j_call: TRBJ2-1
v_call: TRBV27
clone_size: .
cdr3_aa: CASSLPDRGRQFF
cdr3_nt: TGTGCCAGCAGTTTACCCGACAGGGGTCGGCAGTTCTTC

d_call: TRBD2
cdr3_length: 18
j_call: TRBJ2-1
v_call: TRBV7-2
clone_size: .
cdr3_aa: CASSQGSGPPPSYNEQFF
cdr3_nt: TGTGCCAGCAGCCAGGGTAGCGGGCCCCCCCCCTCCTACAATGAGCAGTTCTTC

d_call: TRBD1
cdr3_length: 13
j_call: TRBJ2-7
v_call: TRBV11-2
clone_size: .
cdr3_aa: CASSFGQGGEQYF
cdr3_nt: TGTGCCAGCAGCTTTGGACAGGGAGGCGAGCAGTACTTC

d_call: .
cdr3_length: 16
j_call: TRBJ2-1
v_call: TRBV5-4
clone_size: .
cdr3_aa: CASSLVSPRADNEQFF
cdr3_nt: TGTGCCAGCAGCTTGGTTTCGCCGCGCGCGGACAATGAGCAGTTCTTC

d_call: .
cdr3_length: 15
j_call: TRBJ2-3
v_call: TRBV5-1
clone_size: .
cdr3_aa: CASSLLGVGTDTQYF
cdr3_nt: TGCGCCAGCAGCTTGTTAGGGGTCGGCACAGATACGCAGTATTTT

d_call: TRBD2
cdr3_length: 14
j_call: TRBJ2-1
v_call: TRBV9
clone_size: .
cdr3_aa: CASSLSGGNNEQFF
cdr3_nt: TGTGCCAGCAGCCTCTCGGGGGGAAACAATGAGCAGTTCTTC